Sequencing of this T cell receptor beta chain was carried out in a study of spatial heterogeneity in lung cancer. The wider study: Sequencing consistently turned up more beta-chain sequences than alpha-chain sequences.

This clonotype was found many times. The time point here: sample taken at primary tumor resection. Sequencing of whole RNA from tumor, nontumor lung or frozen PBMC involved no sorting. TCR cDNA molecules were tagged individually, and each one carried a unique molecular identifier. One entry per CDR3 protein, called by TCRdb with MiXCR from the 5' RACE reads. The sample has about 22,000 distinct CDR3 sequences; around 4.5% are singletons. The germline gives CDR1 SEHNR, CDR2 FQNEAQ (reference sequence). With 5 bases clipped from V and 2 bases from J, the junction kept 6 bases outside the gene matches. The CDR3 has 15 amino acids.

The TCR sequence derives from a male donor with early-stage non-small cell lung cancer. Sequences were derived from PBMCs, sampled at surgery. The chain employs TRBV7-9 and TRBJ2-3; TRBD2 aligns across 8 bases. This CDR3 reads CASSLIAGYTDTQYF. The CDR3 region has the DNA TGTGCCAGCAGCCTTATAGCGGGGTACACAGATACGCAGTATTTT.